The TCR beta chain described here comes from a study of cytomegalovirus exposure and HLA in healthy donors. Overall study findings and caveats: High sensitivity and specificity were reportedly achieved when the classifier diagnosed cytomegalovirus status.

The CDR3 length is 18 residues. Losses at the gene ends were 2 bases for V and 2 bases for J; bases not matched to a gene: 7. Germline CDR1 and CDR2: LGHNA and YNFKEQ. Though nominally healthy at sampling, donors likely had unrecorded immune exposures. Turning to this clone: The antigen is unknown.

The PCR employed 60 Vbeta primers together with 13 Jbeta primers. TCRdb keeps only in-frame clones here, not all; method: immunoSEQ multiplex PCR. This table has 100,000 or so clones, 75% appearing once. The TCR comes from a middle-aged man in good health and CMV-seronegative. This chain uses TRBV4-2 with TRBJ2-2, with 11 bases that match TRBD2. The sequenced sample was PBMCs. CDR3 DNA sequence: TGTGCCAGCAGCCAACCAATTGGACTAGCGGGTAACACCGGGGAGCTGTTTTTT. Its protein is CASSQPIGLAGNTGELFF.